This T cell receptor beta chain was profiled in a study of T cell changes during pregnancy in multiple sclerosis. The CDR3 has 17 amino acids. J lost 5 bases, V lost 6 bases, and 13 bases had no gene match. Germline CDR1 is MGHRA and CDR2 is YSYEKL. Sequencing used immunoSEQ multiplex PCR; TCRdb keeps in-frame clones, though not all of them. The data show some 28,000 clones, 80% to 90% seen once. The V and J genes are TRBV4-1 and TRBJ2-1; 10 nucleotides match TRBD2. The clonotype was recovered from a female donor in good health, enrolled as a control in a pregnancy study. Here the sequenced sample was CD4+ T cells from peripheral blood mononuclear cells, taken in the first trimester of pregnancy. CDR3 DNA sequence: TGCGCCAGCAGGCCACTCCCGGGACTAGCGACAAACAATGAGCAGTTCTTC. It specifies CASRPLPGLATNNEQFF.